This passage covers 10 T cell receptor beta chains from one sample sequenced in a study of identical twins listed by TCRdb under 2016. To prepare the library, 5' RACE was applied. The reads were generated on an Illumina HiSeq 2000. The public sequencing data were trimmed at Q25 with fastp and processed into clonotypes with MiXCR by TCRdb, which kept only in-frame beta chains. Rows with a matching CDR3 protein are joined into one entry that keeps the most common DNA and genes. Across this sample there are approximately 1.8 million distinct CDR3 sequences, with around 29% seen only once. The ten largest make up around 0.25% of the sample. Material for sequencing was cord blood. These receptors were collected from a newborn girl in good health.

This clonotype was observed a few times. The genes are TRBV5-6 and TRBJ2-1, with a weak D call TRBD2 (5 bases). Between the trimmed V and J ends, which lost 0 bases and 2 bases, there was a span of 9 bases. Germline loops: CDR1 SGHDT, CDR2 YYEEEE. This CDR3 region has 15 residues. CDR3 region: CASSLDREPYNEQFF. CDR3 nucleotides: TGTGCCAGCAGCTTGGACCGGGAACCCTACAATGAGCAGTTCTTC.

CDR3 sequence reads: CASSQVSQGYEQYF. The CDR3 DNA is TGCGCCAGCAGCCAAGTATCACAGGGTTACGAGCAGTACTTC. The chain couples TRBV4-1 to TRBJ2-7, with D perhaps TRBD1 (6 bases). The V and J ends lost 1 base and 4 bases respectively, with 11 bases between them. CDR1 is MGHRA, CDR2 YSYEKL, per germline. CDR3 length equals 14 residues.

The chain couples TRBV29-1 to TRBJ1-1; D is perhaps TRBD1 (5 bases). CDR1 SQVTM and CDR2 ANQGSEA come from the germline V gene. Trimming took 0 bases from V and 4 from J, leaving 12 bases between them. CDR3 size: 14 residues. CDR3 nucleotides: TGCAGCGTTGAAGAAGGCAGGGCAGGCACTGAAGCTTTCTTT. Translation: CSVEEGRAGTEAFF.

The chain links TRBV14 to TRBJ2-1; D is possibly TRBD1 or TRBD2 (5 bases each). With 2 bases removed from V and 3 bases from J, the gap between germline ends came to 11 bases. Germline V gene sequence: CDR1 SGHDN, CDR2 FVKESK. The length of the CDR3 is 15 residues. The CDR3 protein is CASSQLGTHYNEQFF. Written as DNA, the CDR3 is TGTGCCAGCAGCCAACTCGGGACCCACTACAATGAGCAGTTCTTC.

This clonotype was counted only a few times. V and J are TRBV20-1 and TRBJ1-2; perhaps TRBD1 as D (5 bases). V lost 5 bases and J 4 bases, leaving 17 bases between the germline ends. Per germline, CDR1 DFQATT and CDR2 SNEGSKA (reference sequence). The CDR3 sequence is 14 residues long. CDR3: CSAGGLPNSYGYTF. The DNA for the CDR3 is TGCAGTGCTGGGGGTCTCCCTAACTCCTATGGCTACACCTTC.

The V gene is TRBV27, the J gene TRBJ2-1; 10 bases fit TRBD2. In germline, CDR1 is MNHEY, CDR2 SMNVEV (reference sequence). This CDR3 has 15 residues. V gave up 9 bases and J gave up 4 bases; unmatched junction bases: 9. The CDR3 sequence is CASSTRTSGYNEQFF. The CDR3 DNA follows: TGTGCCAGTAGCACTAGGACTAGCGGATACAATGAGCAGTTCTTC.

The chain is built from TRBV29-1 and TRBJ2-7; TRBD1 matches at 10 bases. Trimming removed 4 bases from V and 2 bases from J; junction bases left unmatched: 5. The CDR3 sequence is 14 residues long. Germline V gives CDR1 SQVTM, CDR2 ANQGSEA. The CDR3 is CSVGPGQGTYEQYF. The CDR3 coding sequence is TGCAGCGTTGGCCCGGGACAGGGGACCTACGAGCAGTACTTC.

This clonotype was observed a handful of times. This chain connects TRBV18 to TRBJ2-4, with TRBD1 as a possible D gene (6 bases). CDR1 and CDR2 from the germline V gene are KGHSH and LQKENI. V was shortened by 2 bases and J by 0 bases, with 17 bases between the two germline ends. The CDR3 length is 18 residues. The DNA of the CDR3 is TGTGCCAGCTCACCATCTAGGACAGTGACCGGAGCCAAAAACATTCAGTACTTC. Its translation: CASSPSRTVTGAKNIQYF.

The genes are TRBV28 and TRBJ2-4, with D perhaps matching TRBD1 or TRBD2 (5 bases each). The ends were cut back, 7 bases at V and 0 bases at J, with 13 bases in the middle. CDR3 length: 15 residues. Germline V gene data show CDR1 as MDHEN and CDR2 as SYDVKM. CDR3 DNA sequence: TGTGCCAGCACCCCTGGGGGATTAGCCAAAAACATTCAGTACTTC. It encodes CASTPGGLAKNIQYF.

There are a few counts of this clonotype. V gene TRBV24-1 combines with J gene TRBJ2-1; 14 nucleotides line up with TRBD2. CDR1 and CDR2 from the germline V gene are KGHDR and SFDVKD. V shed 1 base and J 0 bases; nucleotides not matched to a gene: 1. This CDR3 region has 18 residues. The CDR3 region is CATSDLGTSGSSYNEQFF. In nucleotides, the CDR3 is TGTGCCACCAGTGATTTAGGGACTAGCGGGAGCTCCTACAATGAGCAGTTCTTC.